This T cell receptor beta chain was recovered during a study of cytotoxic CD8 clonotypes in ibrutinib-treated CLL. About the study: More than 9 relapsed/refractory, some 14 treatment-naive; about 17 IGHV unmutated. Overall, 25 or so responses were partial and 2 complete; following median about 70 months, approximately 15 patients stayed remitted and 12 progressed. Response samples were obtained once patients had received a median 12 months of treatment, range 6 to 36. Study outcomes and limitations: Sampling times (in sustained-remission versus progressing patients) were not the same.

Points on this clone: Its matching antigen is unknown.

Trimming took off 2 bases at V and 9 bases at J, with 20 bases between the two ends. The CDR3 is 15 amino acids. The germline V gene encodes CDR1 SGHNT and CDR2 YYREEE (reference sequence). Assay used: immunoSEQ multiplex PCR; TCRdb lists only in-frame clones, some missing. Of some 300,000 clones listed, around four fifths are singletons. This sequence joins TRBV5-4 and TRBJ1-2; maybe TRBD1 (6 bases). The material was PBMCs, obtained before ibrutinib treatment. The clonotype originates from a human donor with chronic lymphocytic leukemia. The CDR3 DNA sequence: TGTGCCAGCAGCTTTGAACAGGGTCGGCAAGAGCGCTACACCTTC. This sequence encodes CASSFEQGRQERYTF.